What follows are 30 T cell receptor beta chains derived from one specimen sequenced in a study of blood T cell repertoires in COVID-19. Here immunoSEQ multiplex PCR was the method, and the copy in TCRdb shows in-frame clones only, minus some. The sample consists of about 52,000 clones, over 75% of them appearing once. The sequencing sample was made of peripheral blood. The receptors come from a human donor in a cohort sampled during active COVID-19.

This CDR3 is CAISADREGSPLHF. The CDR3, as DNA: TGTGCCATCAGTGCCGACAGGGAAGGATCACCCCTCCACTTT. V usage is TRBV10-3 and J usage is TRBJ1-6; 7 bases are a match to TRBD1. The CDR3 spans 14 residues. Per germline, CDR1 ENHRY and CDR2 SYGVKD. V was clipped by 4 bases and J by 10 bases; unmatched bases: 7.

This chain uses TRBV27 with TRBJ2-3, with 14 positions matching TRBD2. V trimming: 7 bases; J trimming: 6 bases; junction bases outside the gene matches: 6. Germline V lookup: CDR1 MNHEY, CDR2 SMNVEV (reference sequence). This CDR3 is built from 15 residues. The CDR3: CASKGTSGSWDTQYF. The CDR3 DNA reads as TGTGCCAGCAAGGGGACTAGCGGGAGTTGGGATACGCAGTATTTT.

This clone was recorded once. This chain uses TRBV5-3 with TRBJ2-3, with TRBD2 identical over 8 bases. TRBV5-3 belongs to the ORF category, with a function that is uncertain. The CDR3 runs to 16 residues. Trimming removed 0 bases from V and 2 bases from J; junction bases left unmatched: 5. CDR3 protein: CARSLGTSGHTDTQYF. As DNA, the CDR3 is TGTGCCAGAAGCTTGGGAACTAGCGGTCACACAGATACGCAGTATTTT.

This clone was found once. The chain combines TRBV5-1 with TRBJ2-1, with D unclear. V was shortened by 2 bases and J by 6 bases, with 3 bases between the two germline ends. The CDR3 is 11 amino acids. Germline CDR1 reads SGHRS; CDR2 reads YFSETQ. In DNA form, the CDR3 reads TGCGCCAGCAGCTTCATCAATGAGCAGTTCTTC. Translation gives CASSFINEQFF.

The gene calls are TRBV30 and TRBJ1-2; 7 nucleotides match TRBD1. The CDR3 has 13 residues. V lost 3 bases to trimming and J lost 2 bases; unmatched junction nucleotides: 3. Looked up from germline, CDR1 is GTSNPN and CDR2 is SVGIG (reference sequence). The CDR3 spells CAWSRDRNYGYTF. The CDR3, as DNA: TGTGCCTGGAGCAGGGACAGAAACTATGGCTACACCTTC. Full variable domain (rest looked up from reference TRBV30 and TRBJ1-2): SQTIHQWPATLVQPVGSPLSLECTVEGTSNPNLYWYRQAAGRGLQLLFYSVGIGQISSEVPQNLSASRPQDRQFILSSKKLLLSDSGFYLCAWSRDRNYGYTFGSGTRLTVV.

This CDR3 reads CASSFRRWDGYTF. The DNA for the CDR3 is TGTGCCAGCAGTTTCCGGAGGTGGGATGGCTACACCTTC. The chain carries TRBV27 and TRBJ1-2; D is unclear. CDR3 size: 13 residues. Germline V gene lookup returns CDR1 MNHEY and CDR2 SMNVEV (reference sequence). Trimming removed 3 bases at V and 6 bases at J, with 11 bases between.

The CDR3 DNA is TGCGCCAGCGGGCACCTATCCTCTGGAAACACCATATATTTT. Protein sequence: CASGHLSSGNTIYF. V gene TRBV10-2 combines with J gene TRBJ1-3, with D unresolved. The V end was cut by 8 bases, the J end by 0 bases, with 11 bases between. This CDR3 spans 14 amino acids. Looked up from germline, CDR1 is WSHSY and CDR2 is SAAADI.

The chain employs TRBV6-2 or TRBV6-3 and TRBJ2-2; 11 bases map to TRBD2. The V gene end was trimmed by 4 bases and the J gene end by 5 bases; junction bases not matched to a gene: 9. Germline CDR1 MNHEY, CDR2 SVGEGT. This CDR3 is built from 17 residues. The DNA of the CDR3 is TGTGCCAGCAGTTTCACTAGCGGGAGTCCGGATACCGGGGAGCTGTTTTTT. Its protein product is CASSFTSGSPDTGELFF.

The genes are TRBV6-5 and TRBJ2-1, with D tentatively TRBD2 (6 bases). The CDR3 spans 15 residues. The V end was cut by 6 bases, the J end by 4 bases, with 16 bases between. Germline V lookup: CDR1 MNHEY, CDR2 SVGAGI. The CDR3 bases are TGTGCCAGCAGATACCCGGGACTGCGATACAATGAGCAGTTCTTC. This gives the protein CASRYPGLRYNEQFF.

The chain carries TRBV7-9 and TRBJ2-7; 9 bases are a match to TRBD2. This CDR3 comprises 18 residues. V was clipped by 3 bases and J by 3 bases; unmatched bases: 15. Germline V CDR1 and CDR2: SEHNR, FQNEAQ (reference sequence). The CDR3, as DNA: TGTGCCAGCAGCTTTCGGTCTAGCGGGACCGGGTTAGGCTACGAGCAGTACTTC. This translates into CASSFRSSGTGLGYEQYF.

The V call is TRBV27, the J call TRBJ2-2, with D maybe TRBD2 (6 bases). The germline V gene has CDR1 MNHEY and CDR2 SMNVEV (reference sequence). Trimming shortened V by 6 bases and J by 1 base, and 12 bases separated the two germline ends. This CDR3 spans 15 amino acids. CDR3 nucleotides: TGTGCCAGCAGGCCCAGGCGGGAGAACACCGGGGAGCTGTTTTTT. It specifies CASRPRRENTGELFF.

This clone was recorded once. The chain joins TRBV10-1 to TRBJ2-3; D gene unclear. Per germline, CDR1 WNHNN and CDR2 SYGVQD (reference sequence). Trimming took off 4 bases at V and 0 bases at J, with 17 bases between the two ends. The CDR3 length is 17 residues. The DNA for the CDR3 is TGCGCCAGCAGTGGTACGCAGACTTGGTGGAGCACAGATACGCAGTATTTT. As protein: CASSGTQTWWSTDTQYF.

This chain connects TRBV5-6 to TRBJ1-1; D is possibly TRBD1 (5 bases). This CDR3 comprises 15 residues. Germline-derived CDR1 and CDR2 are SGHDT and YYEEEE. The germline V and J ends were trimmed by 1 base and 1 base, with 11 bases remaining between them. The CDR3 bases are TGTGCCAGCAGCTTGCGGGGGGAATGGAACACTGAAGCTTTCTTT. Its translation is CASSLRGEWNTEAFF. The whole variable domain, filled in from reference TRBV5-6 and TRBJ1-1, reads DAGVTQSPTHLIKTRGQQVTLRCSPKSGHDTVSWYQQALGQGPQFIFQYYEEEERQRGNFPDRFSGHQFPNYSSELNVNALLLGDSALYLCASSLRGEWNTEAFFGQGTRLTVV.

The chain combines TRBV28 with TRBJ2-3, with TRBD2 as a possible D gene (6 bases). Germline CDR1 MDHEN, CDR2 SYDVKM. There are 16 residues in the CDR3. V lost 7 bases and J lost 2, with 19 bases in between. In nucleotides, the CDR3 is TGTGCCAGCACCCCACTAGACGGGGGAATCACAGATACGCAGTATTTT. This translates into CASTPLDGGITDTQYF.

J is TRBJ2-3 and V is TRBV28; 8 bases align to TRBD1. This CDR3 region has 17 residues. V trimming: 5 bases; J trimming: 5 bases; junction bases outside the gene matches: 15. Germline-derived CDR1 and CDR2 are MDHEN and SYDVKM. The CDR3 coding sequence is TGTGCCAGCAGTAACTCGGACACAGGGGGATATGGAGATACGCAGTATTTT. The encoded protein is CASSNSDTGGYGDTQYF.

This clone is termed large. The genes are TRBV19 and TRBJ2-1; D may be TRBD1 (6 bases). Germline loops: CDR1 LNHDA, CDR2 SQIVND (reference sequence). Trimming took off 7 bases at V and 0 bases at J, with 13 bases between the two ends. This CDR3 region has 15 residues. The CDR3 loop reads CASNIGTSSYNEQFF. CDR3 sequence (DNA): TGTGCCAGTAATATTGGGACAAGCTCCTACAATGAGCAGTTCTTC.

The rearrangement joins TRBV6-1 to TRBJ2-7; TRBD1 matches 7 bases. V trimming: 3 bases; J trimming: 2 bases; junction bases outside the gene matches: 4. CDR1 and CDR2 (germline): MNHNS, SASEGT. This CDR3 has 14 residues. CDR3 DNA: TGTGCCAGCAGTGAGAGACAGGGACCCTACGAGCAGTACTTC. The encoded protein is CASSERQGPYEQYF.

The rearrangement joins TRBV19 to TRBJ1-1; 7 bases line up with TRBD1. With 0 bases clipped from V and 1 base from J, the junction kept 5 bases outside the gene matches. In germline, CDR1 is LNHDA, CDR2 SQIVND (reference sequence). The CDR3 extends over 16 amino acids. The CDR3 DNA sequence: TGTGCCAGTAGTATAGATCCGAGGGACAGGAACACTGAAGCTTTCTTT. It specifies CASSIDPRDRNTEAFF. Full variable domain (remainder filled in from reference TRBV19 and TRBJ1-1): DGGITQSPKYLFRKEGQNVTLSCEQNLNHDAMYWYRQDPGQGLRLIYYSQIVNDFQKGDIAEGYSVSREKKESFPLTVTSAQKNPTAFYLCASSIDPRDRNTEAFFGQGTRLTVV.

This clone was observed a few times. CDR3 region: CASSDIGASRNSPLHF. CDR3 coding DNA: TGTGCCAGCAGTGACATTGGGGCCTCGCGGAATTCACCCCTCCACTTT. The genes are TRBV6-1 and TRBJ1-6; possibly TRBD1 for D (5 bases). Germline CDR1 reads MNHNS; CDR2 reads SASEGT. The CDR3 totals 16 residues. V was pared by 3 bases and J by 7 bases, with 16 bases between.

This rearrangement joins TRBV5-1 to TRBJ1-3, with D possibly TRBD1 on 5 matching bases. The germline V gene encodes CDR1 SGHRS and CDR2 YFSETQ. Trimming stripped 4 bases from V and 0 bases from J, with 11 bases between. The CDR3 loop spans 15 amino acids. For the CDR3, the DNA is TGCGCCAGCAGCCAGTCGGGGGGCTCTGGAAACACCATATATTTT. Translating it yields CASSQSGGSGNTIYF.

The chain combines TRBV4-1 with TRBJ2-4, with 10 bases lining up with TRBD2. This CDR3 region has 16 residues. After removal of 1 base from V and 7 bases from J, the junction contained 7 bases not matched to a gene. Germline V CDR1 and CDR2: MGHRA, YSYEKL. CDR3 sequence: CASSQGRAGGGNIQYF. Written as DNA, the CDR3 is TGCGCCAGCAGCCAAGGGAGAGCGGGAGGGGGCAACATTCAGTACTTC.

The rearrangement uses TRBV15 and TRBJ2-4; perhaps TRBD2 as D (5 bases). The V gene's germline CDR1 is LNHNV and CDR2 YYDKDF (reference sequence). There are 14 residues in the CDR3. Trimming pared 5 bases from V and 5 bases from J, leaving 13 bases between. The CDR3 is CATSSETTQNIQYF. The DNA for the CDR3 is TGTGCCACCAGCTCCGAGACTACACAAAACATTCAGTACTTC.

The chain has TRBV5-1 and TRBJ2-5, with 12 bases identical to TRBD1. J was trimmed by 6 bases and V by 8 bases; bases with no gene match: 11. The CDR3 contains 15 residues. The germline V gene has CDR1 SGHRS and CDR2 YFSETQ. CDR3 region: CASTSGTGGTKTQYF. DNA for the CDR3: TGCGCCAGTACCTCCGGGACAGGGGGCACAAAGACCCAGTACTTC. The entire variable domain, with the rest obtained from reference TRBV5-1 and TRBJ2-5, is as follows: KAGVTQTPRYLIKTRGQQVTLSCSPISGHRSVSWYQQTPGQGLQFLFEYFSETQRNKGNFPGRFSGRQFSNSRSEMNVSTLELGDSALYLCASTSGTGGTKTQYFGPGTRLLVL.

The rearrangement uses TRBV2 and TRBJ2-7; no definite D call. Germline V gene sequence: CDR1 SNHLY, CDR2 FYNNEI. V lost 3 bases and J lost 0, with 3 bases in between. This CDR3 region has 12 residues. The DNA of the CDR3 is TGTGCCAGCAGTGAGTACTCCTACGAGCAGTACTTC. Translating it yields CASSEYSYEQYF.

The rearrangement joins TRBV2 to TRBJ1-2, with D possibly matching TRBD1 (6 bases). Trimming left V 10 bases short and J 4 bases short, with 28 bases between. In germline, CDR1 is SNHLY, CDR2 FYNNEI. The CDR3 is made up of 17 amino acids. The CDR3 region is CAILSYFRRDKLYGYTF. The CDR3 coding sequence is TGTGCCATCCTGTCTTACTTCCGTAGGGACAAGCTCTATGGCTACACCTTC.

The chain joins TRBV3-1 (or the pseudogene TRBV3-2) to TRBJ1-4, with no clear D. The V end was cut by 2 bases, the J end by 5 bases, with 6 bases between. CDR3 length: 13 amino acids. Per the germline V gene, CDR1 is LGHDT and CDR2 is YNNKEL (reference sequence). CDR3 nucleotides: TGTGCCAGCAGCCAACAGATAAATGAAAAACTGTTTTTT. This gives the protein CASSQQINEKLFF.

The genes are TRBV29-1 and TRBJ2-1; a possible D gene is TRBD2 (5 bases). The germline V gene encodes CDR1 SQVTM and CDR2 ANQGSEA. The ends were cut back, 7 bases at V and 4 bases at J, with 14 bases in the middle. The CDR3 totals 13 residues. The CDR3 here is CSAGVSIYNEQFF. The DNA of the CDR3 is TGCAGCGCCGGGGTTTCAATTTACAATGAGCAGTTCTTC.

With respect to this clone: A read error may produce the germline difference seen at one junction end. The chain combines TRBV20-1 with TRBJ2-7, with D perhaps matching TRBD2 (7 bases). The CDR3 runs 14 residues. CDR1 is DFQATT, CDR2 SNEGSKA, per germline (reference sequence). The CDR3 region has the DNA TGCTGTGCTAGTGGGGGGGGCGGGGCCTACGAGCAGTACTTC. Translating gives CCASGGGGAYEQYF.

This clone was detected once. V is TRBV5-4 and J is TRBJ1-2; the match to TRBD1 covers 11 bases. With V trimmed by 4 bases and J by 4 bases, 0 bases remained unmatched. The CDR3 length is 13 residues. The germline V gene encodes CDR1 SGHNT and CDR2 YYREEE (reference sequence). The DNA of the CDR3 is TGTGCCAGCAGCGGGACAGGGGGCTATGGCTACACCTTC. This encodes CASSGTGGYGYTF.

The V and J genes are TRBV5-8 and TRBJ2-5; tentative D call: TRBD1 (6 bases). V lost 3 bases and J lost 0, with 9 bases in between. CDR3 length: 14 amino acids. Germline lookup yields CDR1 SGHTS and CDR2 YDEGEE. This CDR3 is CASSWTVYQETQYF. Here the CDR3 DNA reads TGTGCCAGCAGCTGGACAGTGTACCAAGAGACCCAGTACTTC.